Listed below are T cell receptor beta chains from one sample, sequenced in a study of CD8 T cells in ankylosing spondylitis. Each CDR3 protein gets one entry after TCRdb re-called the 5' RACE reads with MiXCR. The sample shows approximately 140,000 distinct CDR3 sequences, around 43% of them seen only once. The sample taken for sequencing was synovial fluid, either unsorted or a sorted T cell fraction (not recorded which). Receptors originate from a male donor with ankylosing spondylitis. Both conserved end residues are part of each CDR3. Fields, in order: V gene, clone size, D gene, J gene, CDR3 DNA, CDR3 protein. D genes are given only for firm matches. Some rows have no size entry. The others give once, few or many, or a class for an expanded clone.

>TRBV6-5|once|NA|TRBJ1-5
TGTGCCAGCAGTTACGAACTACCGGGACCCGGGGTGCTGCCCCAGCATTTT
CASSYELPGPGVLPQHF
>TRBV11-2|NA|NA|TRBJ1-3
TGTGCCAGCAGCCACCCCTGGCGCACCATATATTTT
CASSHPWRTIYF
>TRBV20-1|few|NA|TRBJ1-1
TGCAGTGCCGAAGCCGACGGCGTAGGGACTTTCTTT
CSAEADGVGTFF
>TRBV5-1|many|NA|TRBJ2-7
TGCGCCAGCAGCTTGGACTCCGAGACCTACGAGCAGTACTTC
CASSLDSETYEQYF
>TRBV28|few|NA|TRBJ2-2
TGTGCCAGCAGTCAATTCCACCAGGTTCTGGGGGAGAGGAACACCGGGGAGCTGTTTTTT
CASSQFHQVLGERNTGELFF
>TRBV28|many|NA|TRBJ2-1
TGTGCCAGCAGTTTAATCAATGAGCAGTTCTTC
CASSLINEQFF
>TRBV25-1|NA|NA|TRBJ2-5
TGTGCCAGCAGACGGGGTCGCCAGGGGGGGGAGACCCAGTACTTC
CASRRGRQGGETQYF
>TRBV12-3/TRBV12-4|few|NA|TRBJ2-2
TGTGCCAGCAGTCCCCGGACGGAGGTTCACACCGGGGAGCTGTTTTTT
CASSPRTEVHTGELFF
>TRBV28|NA|NA|TRBJ1-2
TGTGCCAGCAGTTTCGAGAGATCAACTAACTATGGCTACACCTTC
CASSFERSTNYGYTF
>TRBV7-6|once|NA|TRBJ1-3
TGTGCCAGCAGCTTATTACGCTCTGGAAACACCATATATTTT
CASSLLRSGNTIYF